A single sample is the source of the 20 T cell receptor beta chains below, sequenced in a study of blood T cells in healthy people across ages. It was with a sample-barcoded 5' primer and a J-beta primer mix that a second PCR of roughly 7 to 12 cycles was run. TCRdb ran MiXCR on the 5' RACE reads and lists one entry per CDR3 protein. The sample contains about 580,000 distinct CDR3 sequences, 40% to 55% of which appear only once. Sample: blood. Source of these receptors: a man older than 75 in good health.

J is TRBJ1-5 and V is TRBV12-3 or TRBV12-4, with D possibly matching TRBD1 (5 bases). V dropped 0 bases and J dropped 4 bases, with 13 bases sitting between them. The CDR3 spans 16 residues. The CDR3 bases are TGTGCCAGCAGTTTAGCGCCTGTGGCAGGGAATCAGCCCCAGCATTTT. It yields the protein CASSLAPVAGNQPQHF.

J is TRBJ1-2 and V is TRBV10-3; 7 bases are shared with TRBD1. This CDR3 region has 15 residues. Per germline, CDR1 ENHRY and CDR2 SYGVKD. Unmatched junction bases numbered 5, after V lost 0 bases and J lost 4 bases. The CDR3 protein is CAISESRQGGYGYTF. The DNA of the CDR3 is TGTGCCATCAGTGAGTCCCGTCAGGGGGGCTATGGCTACACCTTC.

The genes are TRBV4-1 and TRBJ2-7; 7 positions agree with TRBD1. Germline values: CDR1 MGHRA, CDR2 YSYEKL. The CDR3 is 15 amino acids. V shed 6 bases, J shed 4 bases, and the junction held 12 bases outside the gene matches. The CDR3 coding sequence is TGCGCCAGCAGGAGGGCTATCGACAGGGAATACGAGCAGTACTTC. Its protein is CASRRAIDREYEQYF.

The J gene is TRBJ2-5, the V gene TRBV20-1; 9 bases line up with TRBD1. V was pared by 0 bases and J by 6 bases, with 8 bases of the junction left unmatched. CDR3 length: 15 amino acids. CDR1 is DFQATT and CDR2 is SNEGSKA in the germline V gene (reference sequence). The CDR3 is CSARDQDRGRQTQYF. The CDR3 bases are TGCAGTGCTAGAGATCAGGACAGGGGTCGACAGACCCAGTACTTC.

V gene TRBV27 combines with J gene TRBJ2-5; D might be TRBD2 (6 bases). Germline values: CDR1 MNHEY, CDR2 SMNVEV (reference sequence). The CDR3 has 14 amino acids. V lost 5 bases and J lost 11, with 21 bases in between. The DNA of the CDR3 is TGTGCCAGCAGTCCAACTTGGGGAGGTCAAGCGCAGTACTTC. This encodes CASSPTWGGQAQYF.

The CDR3 sequence is CSASGAQETQYF. The CDR3 nucleotides are TGCAGTGCTAGCGGAGCTCAAGAGACCCAGTACTTC. The chain employs TRBV20-1 and TRBJ2-5; D unresolved. The V end lost 3 bases, the J end lost 2 bases, and 7 bases lay between the germline ends. The V gene's germline CDR1 is DFQATT and CDR2 SNEGSKA (reference sequence). This CDR3 has 12 amino acids.

The chain uses TRBV6-2 or TRBV6-3 and TRBJ2-7; unclear D gene. Between the trimmed V and J ends, which lost 6 bases and 9 bases, there was a span of 12 bases. Per germline, CDR1 MNHEY and CDR2 SVGEGT. The CDR3 is 11 residues long. The CDR3 region is CASRESNVQYF. Written as DNA, the CDR3 is TGTGCCAGCAGGGAGTCAAACGTGCAGTACTTC.

V usage is TRBV5-1 and J usage is TRBJ1-5; the D gene is possibly TRBD1 (5 bases). V lost 1 base and J lost 9, with 17 bases in between. CDR1 and CDR2 (germline): SGHRS, YFSETQ. The CDR3 spans 15 residues. The CDR3 region is CASSLTGGGEWPQHF. In DNA form, the CDR3 reads TGCGCCAGCAGCTTGACCGGGGGGGGGGAGTGGCCCCAGCATTTT.

The chain recombines TRBV9 with TRBJ2-3; 7 bases agree with TRBD1. The CDR3 is 16 amino acids. Germline V gene lookup returns CDR1 SGDLS and CDR2 YYNGEE. V trimming: 0 bases; J trimming: 3 bases; junction bases outside the gene matches: 7. CDR3 protein: CASSVAGTAFTDTQYF. The CDR3 nucleotides read TGTGCCAGCAGCGTAGCCGGGACAGCATTTACAGATACGCAGTATTTT.

The chain links TRBV6-2 or TRBV6-3 to TRBJ2-3; 14 nucleotides match TRBD2. The CDR3 has 17 amino acids. J was trimmed by 6 bases and V by 6 bases; bases with no gene match: 11. Germline CDR1 and CDR2: MNHEY and SVGEGT. The CDR3 spells CASSNGGLAGVLDTQYF. CDR3 in DNA: TGTGCCAGCAGCAACGGGGGACTAGCGGGAGTATTGGATACGCAGTATTTT.

The CDR3 DNA is TGTGCCAGCAGCCAACGTGGGGGTCGGGCGCGGGAGCAGTACTTC. It codes for CASSQRGGRAREQYF. V gene TRBV3-1 combines with J gene TRBJ2-4; 7 positions match TRBD2. This CDR3 region has 15 residues. Germline CDR1 LGHDT, CDR2 YNNKEL (reference sequence). The V segment lost 2 bases and the J segment 13 bases; nucleotides outside the gene matches: 14.

The chain has TRBV6-1 and TRBJ2-6, with TRBD2 as a possible D gene (6 bases). V was clipped by 7 bases and J by 4 bases, with 20 bases between them. The CDR3 totals 17 residues. Germline lookup yields CDR1 MNHNS and CDR2 SASEGT. In nucleotides, the CDR3 is TGTGCCAGCAAAAGGCGGGGTGCCGTCTCCGGGGCCAACGTCCTGACTTTC. It yields the protein CASKRRGAVSGANVLTF.

The chain couples TRBV7-8 to TRBJ2-1; TRBD1 aligns across 7 bases. Trimming cost V 8 bases and J 2 bases; bases outside gene matches: 3. The germline V gene encodes CDR1 SGHVS and CDR2 FQNEAQ. This CDR3 comprises 13 residues. The CDR3 region is CASEGGAYNEQFF. CDR3 coding DNA: TGTGCCAGCGAAGGGGGCGCCTACAATGAGCAGTTCTTC.

This chain links TRBV6-5 with TRBJ1-1; D may be TRBD1 (6 bases). Trimming removed 2 bases at V and 6 bases at J, with 16 bases between. Germline V lookup: CDR1 MNHEY, CDR2 SVGAGI. The CDR3 runs to 15 residues. CDR3 amino acids: CASSYGGGRIAEAFF. The DNA for the CDR3 is TGTGCCAGCAGTTACGGCGGGGGGCGCATCGCTGAAGCTTTCTTT.

This clonotype was seen a few times. V is TRBV14 and J is TRBJ2-1; 7 positions agree with TRBD1. The length of the CDR3 is 16 residues. Germline V gene data show CDR1 as SGHDN and CDR2 as FVKESK. Trimming removed 1 base from V and 8 bases from J; junction bases left unmatched: 11. As DNA, the CDR3 is TGTGCCAGCAGCCAAGGCCCAGGGGGACCCCTCCATGAGCAGTTCTTC. It yields the protein CASSQGPGGPLHEQFF.

The rearrangement joins TRBV12-3 or TRBV12-4 to TRBJ1-1; the D gene is possibly TRBD1 (5 bases). Deletions cut 5 bases from V and 0 bases from J, with 31 bases between. This CDR3 has 21 residues. The CDR3 reads CASSPPGGRLPQGRMNTEAFF. DNA for the CDR3: TGTGCCAGCAGTCCACCCGGTGGGCGCTTGCCGCAGGGTCGGATGAACACTGAAGCTTTCTTT.

The genes are TRBV5-1 and TRBJ1-1; 7 bases agree with TRBD1. CDR1 and CDR2 from the germline V gene are SGHRS and YFSETQ. V was clipped by 2 bases and J by 5 bases; unmatched bases: 6. This CDR3 spans 14 amino acids. This CDR3 reads CASSFRDSRTEAFF. The CDR3 coding sequence is TGCGCCAGCAGCTTTAGGGACAGCAGGACTGAAGCTTTCTTT.

This clonotype has only a few counts. The V and J genes are TRBV6-6 and TRBJ1-2; D call uncertain. CDR3 length: 12 residues. V lost 8 bases and J 8 bases, leaving 15 bases between the germline ends. The germline V gene has CDR1 MNHNY and CDR2 SVGAGI (reference sequence). The CDR3 nucleotides read TGTGCCAGCCATGAGGAGGAGCGGGGCTACACCTTC. This translates into CASHEEERGYTF.

The V call is TRBV12-5, the J call TRBJ2-6; TRBD1 agrees at 9 bases. Germline CDR1 and CDR2: LGHNT and FRNRAP. V lost 5 bases and J lost 3; bases outside the gene matches: 14. This CDR3 has 19 amino acids. CDR3: CASGPYPGQGGLGANVLTF. The CDR3 bases are TGTGCTAGTGGTCCCTATCCGGGACAGGGCGGGCTTGGGGCCAACGTCCTGACTTTC. The full variable domain, in which reference TRBV12-5 and TRBJ2-6 provide the parts outside the CDR3, is DARVTQTPRHKVTEMGQEVTMRCQPILGHNTVFWYRQTMMQGLELLAYFRNRAPLDDSGMPKDRFSAEMPDATLATLKIQPSEPRDSAVYFCASGPYPGQGGLGANVLTFGAGSRLTVL.

This clonotype was counted between two and nine times. The chain has TRBV5-5 and TRBJ2-1, with TRBD2 identical over 14 bases. The V gene end was trimmed by 3 bases and the J gene end by 8 bases; junction bases not matched to a gene: 7. Germline CDR1 reads SGHKS; CDR2 reads YYEKEE (reference sequence). The CDR3 runs 16 residues. The chain's CDR3 is CASSSGLAGGTDEQFF. The CDR3 DNA follows: TGTGCCAGCAGCTCAGGACTAGCGGGAGGTACCGATGAGCAGTTCTTC.